A single count supports the clone carrying this T cell receptor beta chain. The sample belongs to a study of blood T cell repertoires in COVID-19. Libraries were prepared by immunoSEQ multiplex PCR; TCRdb keeps only in-frame clonotypes and omits some of them. The sample has about 36,000 clones; about 85% are singletons. In germline, CDR1 is KGHDR, CDR2 SFDVKD. V lost 2 bases, J lost 16 bases, and 21 bases stayed unmatched. The CDR3 consists of 17 residues. Sequences were obtained from peripheral blood. The sequence came from a man aged 70-80 years with acute or convalescent COVID-19. The chain carries TRBV24-1 and TRBJ2-1; 8 nucleotides match TRBD2. In DNA form, the CDR3 reads TGTGCCACCAGTGATTGGCGGGGGGACGGACCCGGGACTAGGCGCTTCTTC. It codes for CATSDWRGDGPGTRRFF.